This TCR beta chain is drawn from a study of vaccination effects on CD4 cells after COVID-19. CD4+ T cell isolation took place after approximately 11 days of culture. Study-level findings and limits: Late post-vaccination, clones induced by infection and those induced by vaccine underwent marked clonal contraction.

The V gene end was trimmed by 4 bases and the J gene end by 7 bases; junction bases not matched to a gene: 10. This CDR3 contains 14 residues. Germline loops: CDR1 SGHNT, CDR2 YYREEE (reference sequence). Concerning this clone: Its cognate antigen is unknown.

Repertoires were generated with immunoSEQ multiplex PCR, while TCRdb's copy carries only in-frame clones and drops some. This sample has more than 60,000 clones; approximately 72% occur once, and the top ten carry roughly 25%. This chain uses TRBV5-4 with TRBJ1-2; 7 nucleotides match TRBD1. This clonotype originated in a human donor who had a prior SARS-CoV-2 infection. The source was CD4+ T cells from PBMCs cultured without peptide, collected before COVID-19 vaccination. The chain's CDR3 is CASSVGTAMPGYTF. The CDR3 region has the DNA TGTGCCAGCAGCGTAGGGACAGCGATGCCTGGCTACACCTTC.